The rows below give T cell receptor beta chains drawn from one sample of a study of shared clonotypes between healthy human individuals. Repertoires were generated with immunoSEQ multiplex PCR, while TCRdb's copy carries only in-frame clones and drops some. The sample consists of 2 million to 3 million clones, 93% of them appearing once. Sequencing was carried out using naive CD4+ T cells from PBMCs. The source of these receptors is a man aged 18 to 30 in good health. Some clones in this sample may be carry-over from other donors' samples. Both conserved end residues are part of each CDR3. A D gene is named only where the DNA matches it firmly. Expanded clones are given a class, and other clones once, few, many or no size at all.

J	V	size	D	CDR3	DNA
TRBJ1-5	TRBV5-8	NA	NA	CASSLERGLLLYSNQPQHF	TGTGCCAGCAGCTTGGAACGGGGGTTGTTACTCTATAGCAATCAGCCCCAGCATTTT
TRBJ2-5	TRBV5-6	NA	NA	CASSSAGWARETQYF	TGTGCCAGCAGCAGCGCAGGGTGGGCCCGGGAGACCCAGTACTTC
TRBJ2-3	TRBV5-1	NA	TRBD2	CASSGEGGRADTQYF	TGCGCCAGCAGTGGAGAAGGCGGGAGGGCAGATACGCAGTATTTT
TRBJ2-7	TRBV7-9	few	TRBD1	CASSPRDREYEQYF	TGTGCCAGCAGCCCCCGGGACAGGGAATACGAGCAGTACTTC
TRBJ1-2	TRBV10-2	few	TRBD1	CASSEVQGARGYTF	TGCGCCAGCAGTGAAGTACAGGGGGCGAGAGGCTACACCTTC
TRBJ2-7	TRBV7-2	NA	NA	CASSLDSSNSYEQYF	TGTGCCAGCAGCTTAGATTCCTCCAACTCCTACGAGCAGTACTTC
TRBJ1-2	TRBV6-1	NA	NA	CASSEMQNRAVDTF	TGTGCCAGCAGTGAAATGCAGAATCGGGCGGTTGACACCTTC
TRBJ2-2	TRBV5-1	NA	TRBD1	CASRPDRTGELFF	TGCGCCAGCAGACCGGACAGGACCGGGGAGCTGTTTTTT
TRBJ1-4	TRBV28	once	NA	CASSSYSLEKLFF	TGTGCCAGCAGTTCGTACTCGCTGGAAAAACTGTTTTTT
TRBJ1-5	TRBV7-9	NA	TRBD1	CASSSDRGRQPQHF	TGTGCCAGCAGCTCAGACAGGGGGCGCCAGCCCCAGCATTTT
TRBJ1-3	TRBV29-1	NA	NA	CSVEGGPGGNTIYF	TGCAGCGTTGAAGGTGGGCCAGGGGGAAACACCATATATTTT
TRBJ2-3	TRBV5-1	once	NA	CASSLGKGVLTLDTQYF	TGCGCCAGCAGCTTGGGGAAGGGGGTCCTAACTCTCGATACGCAGTATTTT
TRBJ2-4	TRBV10-2	NA	TRBD2	CASRTSGRSDQYF	TGCGCCAGCAGGACTAGCGGGAGATCCGATCAGTACTTC
TRBJ2-1	TRBV11-3	NA	TRBD1	CASSLGGTGDYNEQFF	TGTGCCAGCAGCCTAGGGGGGACAGGGGACTACAATGAGCAGTTCTTC
TRBJ1-6	TRBV30	once	TRBD1	CAWSARRGGQSDSPLHF	TGTGCCTGGAGTGCACGGAGGGGGGGACAGTCCGATTCACCCCTCCACTTT
TRBJ2-7	TRBV28	NA	TRBD2	CASSFAGASYEQYF	TGTGCCAGCAGTTTCGCGGGAGCGTCCTACGAGCAGTACTTC
TRBJ1-1	TRBV5-4	NA	NA	CASSWWNTEAFF	TGTGCCAGCAGCTGGTGGAACACTGAAGCTTTCTTT
TRBJ2-7	TRBV4-3	NA	TRBD2	CASSQGGLADYEQYF	TGCGCCAGCAGCCAAGGGGGACTAGCGGACTACGAGCAGTACTTC
TRBJ1-6	TRBV7-2	NA	NA	CASSDSSPLHF	TGTGCCAGCAGTGACAGTTCACCCCTCCACTTT
TRBJ2-5	TRBV7-2	NA	NA	CASSFTGAEETQYF	TGTGCCAGCAGCTTTACAGGTGCCGAAGAGACCCAGTACTTC
TRBJ2-1	TRBV6-1	NA	NA	CASSIGGRSLFF	TGTGCCAGCTCAATAGGGGGTAGGAGTCTTTTCTTC
TRBJ2-1	TRBV7-2	NA	TRBD2	CASSTRRLAEQFF	TGTGCCAGCAGCACGAGACGACTAGCTGAGCAGTTCTTC
TRBJ2-2	TRBV27	NA	TRBD2	CASSLLAGGNTGELFF	TGTGCCAGCAGTTTATTAGCGGGAGGAAACACCGGGGAGCTGTTTTTT
TRBJ2-2	TRBV7-2	NA	TRBD1	CASSRQGVVTGELFF	TGTGCCAGCAGCCGGCAGGGGGTCGTAACCGGGGAGCTGTTTTTT
TRBJ2-1	TRBV9	NA	TRBD2	CASSVGSGTYNEQFF	TGTGCCAGCAGCGTAGGTAGCGGGACTTACAATGAGCAGTTCTTC
TRBJ1-1	TRBV5-1	NA	TRBD1	CASSSYRGGMNTEAFF	TGCGCCAGCAGCTCTTACAGGGGGGGAATGAACACTGAAGCTTTCTTT
TRBJ2-1	TRBV2	NA	TRBD2	CASSEGGWSGSNREQFF	TGTGCCAGCAGTGAAGGGGGATGGAGCGGGAGTAACCGGGAGCAGTTCTTC
TRBJ2-2	TRBV2	NA	NA	CASTVNTGELFF	TGTGCCAGCACCGTAAACACCGGGGAGCTGTTTTTT
TRBJ1-2	TRBV5-1	NA	TRBD1	CASSLGQGNYGYTF	TGCGCCAGCAGCCTGGGACAGGGCAACTATGGCTACACCTTC